One and the same sample provided the 28 T cell receptor beta chains below, sequenced in a study of T cells in Graves' hyperthyroidism and ophthalmopathy. Amplified regions were TCR beta CDR3 sequences from RNA transcripts. HTBI primers were employed in a first-round RT-PCR of the TCR CDR3. Each CDR3 protein is one row after TCRdb ran MiXCR on the multiplex PCR reads. This sample yields about 840,000 distinct CDR3 sequences, of which about 38% are seen a single time; around 10% belongs to the top ten. The material sequenced was blood. Receptors were obtained from a man between 18 and 35 years old with Graves' hyperthyroidism.

This clonotype was recorded at least ten times. V gene TRBV29-1 combines with J gene TRBJ1-1, with D possibly being TRBD1 (5 bases). Per the germline V gene, CDR1 is SQVTM and CDR2 is ANQGSEA. Trimming cost V 3 bases and J 4 bases, with 9 bases left between them. CDR3 length: 12 residues. DNA for the CDR3: TGCAGCGTTGATTCGGGGCTCACTGAAGCTTTCTTT. Encoded protein: CSVDSGLTEAFF.

Ten or more counts support this clonotype. The genes are TRBV7-8 and TRBJ2-7; 8 bases match TRBD1. The germline CDR1 and CDR2 sequences are SGHVS and FQNEAQ. Trimming took 3 bases from V and 0 from J; bases not matched to a gene: 1. CDR3 length: 14 residues. The CDR3 region is CASSFDRGSYEQYF. CDR3 nucleotides: TGTGCCAGCAGCTTCGACAGGGGCTCCTACGAGCAGTACTTC.

Notes on this clonotype: A much more abundant neighbour one base away suggests this may be a read error. The chain is built from TRBV7-2 and TRBJ1-1, with TRBD1 matching over 7 bases. The CDR3 consists of 15 residues. V shed 0 bases, J shed 7 bases, and the junction held 8 bases outside the gene matches. The germline V gene has CDR1 SGHTA and CDR2 FQGNSA. The CDR3 sequence: CASSLANLRDSEAFF. CDR3 coding DNA: TGTGCCAGCAGCTTAGCCAACCTCCGGGACAGTGAAGCTTTCTTT.

The sample holds many counts of this clonotype. V gene TRBV2 combines with J gene TRBJ1-2; D is unresolved. The CDR3 is made up of 13 amino acids. Germline CDR1 reads SNHLY; CDR2 reads FYNNEI. Trimming took 3 bases from V and 1 from J, leaving 6 bases between them. The CDR3 loop reads CASSELDNYGYTF. Written as DNA, the CDR3 is TGTGCCAGCAGTGAGCTAGATAACTATGGCTACACCTTC.

J is TRBJ2-7 and V is TRBV5-4; 8 bases match TRBD2. V shed 4 bases and J 7 bases; nucleotides not matched to a gene: 10. The CDR3 contains 14 residues. Germline loops: CDR1 SGHNT, CDR2 YYREEE (reference sequence). This CDR3 is CASSISGSTREQYF. CDR3 sequence (DNA): TGTGCCAGCAGCATAAGCGGGAGCACTAGAGAGCAGTACTTC.

Many counts were recorded for this clonotype. The rearrangement links TRBV29-1 to TRBJ1-3; 8 bases are a match to TRBD1. The junction had 3 bases not matched to a gene; V was cut back by 3 bases and J by 2 bases. This CDR3 comprises 14 residues. Looked up from germline, CDR1 is SQVTM and CDR2 is ANQGSEA. The CDR3: CSVDGTGTGNTIYF. CDR3 DNA sequence: TGCAGCGTTGATGGGACAGGCACTGGAAACACCATATATTTT.

The genes are TRBV4-1 and TRBJ1-6; 7 bases align to TRBD1. CDR1 MGHRA and CDR2 YSYEKL come from the germline V gene. The J segment lost 6 bases and the V segment lost 1 base, leaving 0 bases of the junction unmatched. The length of the CDR3 is 14 residues. The CDR3 region has the DNA TGCGCCAGCAGCCAAGGGGACAGTAATTCACCCCTCCACTTT. Translated, it gives CASSQGDSNSPLHF.

This clonotype was recorded a few times. The chain links TRBV6-6 to TRBJ1-5; no firm D call. V lost 1 base to trimming and J lost 4 bases, with 8 bases between them. Germline loops: CDR1 MNHNY, CDR2 SVGAGI (reference sequence). The CDR3 is 14 amino acids. CDR3 in amino acids: CASSYLGDNQPQHF. Here the CDR3 DNA reads TGTGCCAGCAGTTACTTAGGAGATAATCAGCCCCAGCATTTT.

This clonotype is a singleton in its sample. The germline gene is not matched at one end of the junction; a read error may be the cause. V is TRBV5-4 and J is TRBJ1-4; TRBD1 aligns across 7 bases. In germline, CDR1 is SGHNT, CDR2 YYREEE (reference sequence). This CDR3 is 19 amino acids long. As DNA, the CDR3 is TGCGCCAGCAGCTTGGTCGACAGGGACAGCGGGGAGCTGAGTGAAAAACTGTTTTTT. Residues: CASSLVDRDSGELSEKLFF. Full variable domain (missing parts from reference TRBV5-4 and TRBJ1-4): ETGVTQSPTHLIKTRGQQVTLRCSSQSGHNTVSWYQQALGQGPQFIFQYYREEENGRGNFPPRFSGLQFPNYSSELNVNALELDDSALYLCASSLVDRDSGELSEKLFFGSGTQLSVL.

This clonotype has only a few counts. One junction end does not reproduce the germline sequence, and a read error may be involved. The chain combines TRBV7-2 with TRBJ2-7; no reliable D call. Germline V CDR1 and CDR2: SGHTA, FQGNSA. There are 14 residues in the CDR3. Here the CDR3 reads CASSQEPDSYEQYF. For the CDR3, the DNA is TGCGCCAGCAGCCAAGAGCCGGACTCCTACGAGCAGTACTTC.

The J gene is TRBJ2-3, the V gene TRBV15; D not resolved. The V end was cut by 3 bases, the J end by 3 bases, with 10 bases between. CDR1 and CDR2 (germline): LNHNV, YYDKDF (reference sequence). There are 14 residues in the CDR3. This CDR3 reads CATSSSPATDTQYF. For the CDR3, the DNA is TGTGCCACCAGCAGCTCTCCGGCTACAGATACGCAGTATTTT.

This chain links TRBV11-1 with TRBJ2-7; either TRBD1 or TRBD2 may supply D (5 bases each). The CDR3 is made up of 14 amino acids. Trimming removed 5 bases at V and 5 bases at J, with 16 bases between. Germline V gene lookup returns CDR1 SGHAT and CDR2 FQDESV (reference sequence). CDR3 DNA sequence: TGTGCCAGCAGCGTTGACCCTGGGACCAACGAGCAGTACTTC. Its protein product is CASSVDPGTNEQYF.

This clonotype was detected a few times. This rearrangement joins TRBV6-1 to TRBJ1-1; 9 bases match TRBD1. Per germline, CDR1 MNHNS and CDR2 SASEGT. The CDR3 consists of 15 residues. With V trimmed by 5 bases and J by 3 bases, 7 bases remained unmatched. CDR3 sequence reads: CASSSRWTGDTEAFF. CDR3 coding DNA: TGTGCCAGCAGTTCCCGTTGGACAGGGGACACTGAAGCTTTCTTT.

The genes are TRBV7-2 and TRBJ1-6; tentatively, D is TRBD1 (6 bases). V was cut by 3 bases and J by 5 bases, with 11 bases left in between. Germline loops: CDR1 SGHTA, CDR2 FQGNSA. The CDR3 totals 15 residues. The CDR3 protein is CASSLGQGHNSPLHF. In DNA form, the CDR3 reads TGTGCCAGCAGCTTGGGCCAGGGGCATAATTCACCCCTCCACTTT.

With respect to this clonotype: The junction shows a germline mismatch at one end, possibly a read error. The chain uses TRBV7-2 and TRBJ1-3; D gene unclear. CDR3 length equals 17 residues. Germline CDR1 SGHTA, CDR2 FQGNSA. The CDR3, as DNA: TGCGCCAGCAGCCAACGACCAGGCGAGGAAGCTGGAAACACCATATATTTT. This sequence encodes CASSQRPGEEAGNTIYF.

The V call is TRBV2, the J call TRBJ1-2; D ambiguous. In germline, CDR1 is SNHLY, CDR2 FYNNEI. The CDR3 consists of 11 residues. V was shortened by 2 bases and J by 12 bases, with 10 bases between the two germline ends. The CDR3 nucleotides read TGTGCCAGCAGTGAACTAGCGGATAACACCTTC. The encoded protein is CASSELADNTF.

This clonotype was seen a few times. The junction and the germline gene differ at one end; a read error may be behind it. The chain couples TRBV10-2 to TRBJ2-7; D may be TRBD2 (6 bases). The CDR3 length is 14 residues. Germline V gene data show CDR1 as WSHSY and CDR2 as SAAADI. CDR3 bases: TGTGCCAGCAGCCACGCGGGGAGCTCCTACGAGCAGTACTTC. This sequence encodes CASSHAGSSYEQYF.

This clonotype has ten or more counts. The chain combines TRBV20-1 with TRBJ2-2, with D perhaps assigned TRBD1 or TRBD2 (5 bases each). The germline gives CDR1 DFQATT, CDR2 SNEGSKA (reference sequence). There are 14 residues in the CDR3. The V end lost 4 bases, the J end lost 2 bases, and 11 bases lay between the germline ends. Written as DNA, the CDR3 is TGCAGTGCTAATGCCGGGACCAACACCGGGGAGCTGTTTTTT. Protein product: CSANAGTNTGELFF.

This clonotype was counted only a few times. The V and J genes are TRBV5-8 and TRBJ1-1, with TRBD1 as a possible D gene (5 bases). Germline V gene lookup returns CDR1 SGHTS and CDR2 YDEGEE. The CDR3 is 13 amino acids. V shed 0 bases and J shed 6 bases, with 9 bases lying between them. This CDR3 is CASSLDRMAEAFF. The CDR3 region has the DNA TGTGCCAGCAGCTTGGACAGGATGGCTGAAGCTTTCTTT.

The chain is built from TRBV7-9 and TRBJ2-2; D might be TRBD1 (5 bases). The CDR3 consists of 15 residues. Germline CDR1 is SEHNR and CDR2 is FQNEAQ (reference sequence). Trimming removed 0 bases at V and 6 bases at J, with 11 bases between. The DNA for the CDR3 is TGTGCCAGCAGCTTAGCGAAGGGGTCTGCCGGGGAGCTGTTTTTT. Translation gives CASSLAKGSAGELFF.

This clonotype appeared a few times. V gene TRBV4-1 combines with J gene TRBJ2-6, with 8 bases aligning to TRBD1. This CDR3 has 17 residues. Germline lookup yields CDR1 MGHRA and CDR2 YSYEKL. J gave up 3 bases and V 1 base, and 5 bases lay outside the gene matches. This CDR3 is CASSQGAGQGGANVLTF. CDR3 DNA sequence: TGCGCCAGCAGCCAAGGAGCAGGACAGGGTGGGGCCAACGTCCTGACTTTC.

This chain uses TRBV29-1 with TRBJ2-5; 8 bases align to TRBD2. Germline CDR1 is SQVTM and CDR2 is ANQGSEA. The J segment lost 1 base and the V segment lost 8 bases, leaving 6 bases of the junction unmatched. The CDR3 runs 13 residues. The DNA for the CDR3 is TGCAGCCTGACGGGAGGGAGCCAAGAGACCCAGTACTTC. The encoded protein is CSLTGGSQETQYF.

The chain couples TRBV29-1 to TRBJ2-5, with a possible D match to TRBD2 (7 bases). This CDR3 is built from 16 residues. Trimming shortened V by 5 bases and J by 5 bases, and 24 bases separated the two germline ends. The germline V gene has CDR1 SQVTM and CDR2 ANQGSEA. The CDR3 DNA is TGCAGCGTTCCTACAACAACGGGGGGCAAGTACGAGACCCAGTACTTC. Translated, it gives CSVPTTTGGKYETQYF.

This clonotype was counted between two and nine times. The chain joins TRBV29-1 to TRBJ1-1; 8 positions match TRBD1. The germline V gene encodes CDR1 SQVTM and CDR2 ANQGSEA. This CDR3 has 12 residues. CDR3 nucleotide sequence: TGCAGTGTCCCGACAGGGGACACTGAAGCTTTCTTT. Translated, it gives CSVPTGDTEAFF.

The V and J genes are TRBV7-3 and TRBJ2-7, with D tentatively TRBD2 (6 bases). The V gene lost 10 bases and the J gene lost 0 bases, with 13 bases spanning the gap. The CDR3 is 13 residues long. Germline V gives CDR1 SGHTA, CDR2 FQGTGA. The CDR3 nucleotides read TGTGCCACCGGGACTGAAGTCTCCTACGAGCAGTACTTC. It encodes CATGTEVSYEQYF.

The J gene is TRBJ1-1, the V gene TRBV29-1, with TRBD1 identical over 8 bases. This CDR3 region has 14 residues. CDR1 and CDR2 from the germline V gene are SQVTM and ANQGSEA. With V trimmed by 6 bases and J by 7 bases, 13 bases remained unmatched. The CDR3 spells CSVGMTGDDNEAFF. The CDR3 coding sequence is TGCAGCGTGGGTATGACAGGGGATGATAATGAAGCTTTCTTT.

The chain has TRBV25-1 and TRBJ1-2, with D possibly matching TRBD1 (6 bases). CDR3 length equals 14 residues. The V end was cut by 5 bases, the J end by 1 base, with 11 bases between. Germline-derived CDR1 and CDR2 are MGHDK and SYGVNS. The CDR3 here is CASSRGQFNYGYTF. In nucleotides, the CDR3 is TGTGCCAGCAGTCGAGGACAGTTTAACTATGGCTACACCTTC.

V and J are TRBV29-1 and TRBJ2-7; 8 positions match TRBD1. V lost 7 bases, J lost 4 bases, and 12 bases stayed unmatched. The CDR3 totals 14 residues. CDR1 is SQVTM, CDR2 ANQGSEA, per germline. CDR3 region: CSAIDRGHEYEQYF. The CDR3 nucleotides read TGCAGCGCAATTGACAGGGGACACGAGTACGAGCAGTACTTC.